This T cell receptor beta chain was sequenced for a study of Ad26.COV2.S vaccination and SARS-CoV-2 variants. Study-wide background: In the study, Ad26.COV2.S was injected intramuscularly once, or twice 56 days apart. Overall study findings and caveats: Substantial post-vaccination breadth of spike-specific CD8+ and CD4+ T cell responses was reported. People who got the vaccine or the placebo had similar non-spike TCR breadth.

Note on this clone: The antigen is not known.

This CDR3 is built from 15 residues. Germline V lookup: CDR1 LGHDT, CDR2 YNNKEL (reference sequence). With V trimmed by 0 bases and J by 10 bases, 6 bases remained unmatched. TCRdb keeps only in-frame clones here, not all; method: immunoSEQ multiplex PCR. The data contain roughly 330,000 clones, 85% to 90% of them singletons. Treatment reported: 15 to 20 received Ad26.COV2.S at low or high dose, single or two shots; a few received placebo; per-sample allocation not given. Day 63 following the first vaccine or placebo injection was when the samples were taken. Specimen: peripheral blood, collected in a trial of Ad26.COV2.S vaccine versus placebo. The receptor comes from a person aged 18 to 59 who received the Ad26.COV2.S COVID-19 vaccine or a placebo. The chain couples TRBV3-1 (or the pseudogene TRBV3-2) to TRBJ2-1; 10 bases map to TRBD2. The CDR3 reads CASSQEASGSWEQFF. The CDR3 DNA is TGTGCCAGCAGCCAAGAAGCTAGCGGGAGTTGGGAGCAGTTCTTC.